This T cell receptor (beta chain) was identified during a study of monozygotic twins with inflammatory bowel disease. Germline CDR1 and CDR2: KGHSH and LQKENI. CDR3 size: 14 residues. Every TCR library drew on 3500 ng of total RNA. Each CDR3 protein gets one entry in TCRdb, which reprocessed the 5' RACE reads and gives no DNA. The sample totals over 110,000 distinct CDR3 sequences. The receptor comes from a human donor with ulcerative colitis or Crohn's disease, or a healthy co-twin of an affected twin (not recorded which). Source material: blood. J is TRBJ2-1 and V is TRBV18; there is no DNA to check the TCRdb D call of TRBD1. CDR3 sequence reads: CASSPPAGFDEQFF.